This TCR beta chain was sequenced for a study of control samples from healthy donors and cancer patients (dated by TCRdb to the early 2020s). CDR1 SGHNT and CDR2 YYREEE were looked up in the germline V gene (reference sequence). The CDR3 covers 15 residues, taking in both the cysteine and the phenylalanine. The CDR3 DNA has 45 bases and is translated from base 1. Relative to germline, V is missing 0 bases and J is missing 3 bases, with 4 bases of the junction outside any gene match. As for this clone: Its antigen target is currently unknown. No much larger clone is present one base from it, and per-base qualities are unavailable.

The receptor library was made with the immunoSEQ multiplex PCR assay. Held by TCRdb, this immuneACCESS table contains in-frame sequences only and omits some clones. Under half of the omission traces to an unresolved V gene where checked; the cause of the rest is unknown. The sample contains 350,000 to 450,000 clones, about 93% of them found a single time. 5.5% to 8% of the sample is taken by the ten largest. The chain is assembled from TRBV5-4 and TRBJ2-3; 7 middle bases align to TRBD1. Sequencing input: PBMCs. The sequence was collected from a man between 40 and 49 years old with head and neck cancer. The DNA sequence is given as TGTGCCAGCAGCTTGGCGGACAGGAGGACAGATACGCAGTATTTT. Translated, it reads CASSLADRRTDTQYF.